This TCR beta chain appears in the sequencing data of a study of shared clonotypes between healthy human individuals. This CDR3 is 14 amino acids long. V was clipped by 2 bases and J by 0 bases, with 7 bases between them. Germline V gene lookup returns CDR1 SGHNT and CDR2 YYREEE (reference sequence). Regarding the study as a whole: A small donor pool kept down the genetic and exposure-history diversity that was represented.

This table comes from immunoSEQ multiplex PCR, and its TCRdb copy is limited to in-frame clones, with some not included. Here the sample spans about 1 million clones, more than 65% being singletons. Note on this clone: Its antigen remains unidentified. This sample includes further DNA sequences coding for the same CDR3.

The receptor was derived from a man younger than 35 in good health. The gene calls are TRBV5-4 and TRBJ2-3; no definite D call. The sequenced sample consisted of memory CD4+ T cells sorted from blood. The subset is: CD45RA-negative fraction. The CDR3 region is CASSFPGSTDTQYF. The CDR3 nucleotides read TGTGCCAGCAGCTTTCCCGGGAGCACAGATACGCAGTATTTT.